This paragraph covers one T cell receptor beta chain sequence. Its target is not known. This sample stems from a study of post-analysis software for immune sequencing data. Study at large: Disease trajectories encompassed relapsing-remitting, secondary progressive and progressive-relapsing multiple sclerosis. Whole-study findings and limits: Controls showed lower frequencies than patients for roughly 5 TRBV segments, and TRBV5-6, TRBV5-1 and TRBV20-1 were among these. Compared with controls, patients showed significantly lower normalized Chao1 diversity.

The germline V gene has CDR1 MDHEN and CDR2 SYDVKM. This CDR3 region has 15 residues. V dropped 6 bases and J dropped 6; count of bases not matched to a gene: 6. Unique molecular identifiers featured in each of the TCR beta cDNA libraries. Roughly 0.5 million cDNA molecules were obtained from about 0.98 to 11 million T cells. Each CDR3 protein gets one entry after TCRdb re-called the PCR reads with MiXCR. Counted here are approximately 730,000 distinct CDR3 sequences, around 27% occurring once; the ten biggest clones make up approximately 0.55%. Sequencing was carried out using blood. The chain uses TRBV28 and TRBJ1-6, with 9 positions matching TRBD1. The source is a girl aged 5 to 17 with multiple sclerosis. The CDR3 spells CASRDNRGPNSPLHF. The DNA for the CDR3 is TGTGCCAGCAGGGATAACAGGGGGCCTAATTCACCCCTCCACTTT.